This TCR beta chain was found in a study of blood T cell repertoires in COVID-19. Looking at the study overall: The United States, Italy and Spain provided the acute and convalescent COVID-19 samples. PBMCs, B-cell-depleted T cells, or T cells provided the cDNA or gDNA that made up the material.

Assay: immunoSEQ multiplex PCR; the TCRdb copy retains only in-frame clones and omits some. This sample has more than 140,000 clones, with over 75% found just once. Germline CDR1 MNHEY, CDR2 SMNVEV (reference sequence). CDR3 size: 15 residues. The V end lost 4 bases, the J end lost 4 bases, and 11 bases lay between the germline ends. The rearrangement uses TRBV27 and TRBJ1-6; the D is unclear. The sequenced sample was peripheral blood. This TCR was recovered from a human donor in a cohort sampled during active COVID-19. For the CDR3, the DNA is TGTGCCAGCAGTTCGGAGGGAAGTTATAATTCACCCCTCCACTTT. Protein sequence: CASSSEGSYNSPLHF.